The next 5 T cell receptor beta chains were all read from a single sample in a study of blood T cell repertoires in COVID-19. TCRdb's copy holds only in-frame clones and misses some; the assay was immunoSEQ multiplex PCR. The sample includes over 200,000 clones, around 88% seen only once; the top ten take about 2.9%. Sequencing used peripheral blood. All receptors derive from a woman in her 30s who had recovered from COVID-19.

This chain connects TRBV6-4 to TRBJ2-2; 10 nucleotides match TRBD1. J was trimmed by 1 base and V by 6 bases; bases with no gene match: 2. This CDR3 has 15 residues. Germline V gene lookup returns CDR1 MRHNA and CDR2 SNTAGT. In DNA form, the CDR3 reads TGTGCCAGCAGGAGGGACAGGGGGAACACCGGGGAGCTGTTTTTT. Translating gives CASRRDRGNTGELFF.

Comment on this clone: This specimen includes other DNA sequences encoding the same CDR3. The CDR3 loop is CASSLRGSNQPQHF. The CDR3 nucleotides read TGTGCCAGCAGTTTACGGGGGAGCAATCAGCCCCAGCATTTT. The V and J genes are TRBV27 and TRBJ1-5; tentative D call: TRBD1 (5 bases). Between the trimmed V and J ends, which lost 2 bases and 1 base, there was a span of 6 bases. The CDR3 loop spans 14 amino acids. Germline CDR1 is MNHEY and CDR2 is SMNVEV (reference sequence).

The CDR3 bases are TGTGCCAGCTCACCCCTTAATGGGGCCAACGTCCTGACTTTC. Translated, it gives CASSPLNGANVLTF. This rearrangement joins TRBV18 to TRBJ2-6; D is unclear. Deletions cut 3 bases from V and 3 bases from J, with 6 bases between. Germline V gives CDR1 KGHSH, CDR2 LQKENI. The CDR3 totals 14 residues.

This clone was seen a few times. The chain links TRBV10-2 to TRBJ1-3; D not certain. V lost 3 bases, J lost 0 bases, and 9 bases lay in between. Germline CDR1 reads WSHSY; CDR2 reads SAAADI. The CDR3 sequence is 15 residues long. This CDR3 reads CASSDSDYSGNTIYF. The CDR3 region has the DNA TGCGCCAGCAGTGACTCAGATTACTCTGGAAACACCATATATTTT.

This clone was seen more than once but under ten times. The CDR3 sequence: CASSSLTGATDTQYF. CDR3 DNA: TGCGCCAGCAGCTCCCTGACAGGGGCCACAGATACGCAGTATTTT. This chain links TRBV5-1 with TRBJ2-3; 8 bases are shared with TRBD1. The CDR3 loop spans 15 amino acids. The ends lost 3 bases at V and 2 bases at J; junction bases unmatched: 5. The germline V gene encodes CDR1 SGHRS and CDR2 YFSETQ. Full variable domain (rest looked up from reference TRBV5-1 and TRBJ2-3): KAGVTQTPRYLIKTRGQQVTLSCSPISGHRSVSWYQQTPGQGLQFLFEYFSETQRNKGNFPGRFSGRQFSNSRSEMNVSTLELGDSALYLCASSSLTGATDTQYFGPGTRLTVL.